The T cell receptor (beta chain) described here comes from a study of blood T cell repertoires in COVID-19. As for the study in general: Material from acute and convalescent COVID-19 was sourced from the United States, Italy and Spain.

Using immunoSEQ multiplex PCR, the repertoire was profiled, and TCRdb retains in-frame clones only, with some absent. The sample includes approximately 300,000 clones, under 90% of them seen just once. Trimming removed 6 bases at V and 3 bases at J, with 9 bases between. The CDR3 spans 12 residues. Germline CDR1 is MNHEY and CDR2 is SVGEGT. Material for sequencing was PBMCs or T cells enriched from blood (not recorded which). The V call is TRBV6-2 or TRBV6-3, the J call TRBJ2-7; no definite D call. This TCR was sampled from a man younger than 45 who had recovered from COVID-19. The DNA of the CDR3 is TGTGCCAGCAGCTTAATTTTCTACGAGCAGTACTTC. Its protein is CASSLIFYEQYF.